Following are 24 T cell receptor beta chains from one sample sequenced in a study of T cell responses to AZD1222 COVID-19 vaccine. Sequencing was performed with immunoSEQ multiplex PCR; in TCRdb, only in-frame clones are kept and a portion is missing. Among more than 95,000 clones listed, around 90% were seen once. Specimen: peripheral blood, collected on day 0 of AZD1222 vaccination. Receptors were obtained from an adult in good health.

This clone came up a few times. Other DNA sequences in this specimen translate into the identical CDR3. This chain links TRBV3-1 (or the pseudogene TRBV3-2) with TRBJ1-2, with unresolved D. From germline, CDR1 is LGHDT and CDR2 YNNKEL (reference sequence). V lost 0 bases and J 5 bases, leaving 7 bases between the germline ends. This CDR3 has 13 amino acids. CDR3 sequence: CASSQEGTYGYTF. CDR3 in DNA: TGTGCCAGCAGCCAAGAGGGAACGTATGGCTACACCTTC.

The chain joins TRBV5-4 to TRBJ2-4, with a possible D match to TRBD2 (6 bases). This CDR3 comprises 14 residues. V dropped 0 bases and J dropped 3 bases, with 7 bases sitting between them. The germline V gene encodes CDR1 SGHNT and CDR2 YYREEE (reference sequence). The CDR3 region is CASSLEAGKNIQYF. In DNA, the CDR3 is TGTGCCAGCAGCTTGGAAGCGGGCAAAAACATTCAGTACTTC.

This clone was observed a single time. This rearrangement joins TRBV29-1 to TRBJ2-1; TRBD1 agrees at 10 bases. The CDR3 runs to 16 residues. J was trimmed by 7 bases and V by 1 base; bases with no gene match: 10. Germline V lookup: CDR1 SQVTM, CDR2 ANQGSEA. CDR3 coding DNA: TGCAGCGTTGAAGGCTCACCGGGACAGGGGTCGAATGAGCAGTTCTTC. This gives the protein CSVEGSPGQGSNEQFF.

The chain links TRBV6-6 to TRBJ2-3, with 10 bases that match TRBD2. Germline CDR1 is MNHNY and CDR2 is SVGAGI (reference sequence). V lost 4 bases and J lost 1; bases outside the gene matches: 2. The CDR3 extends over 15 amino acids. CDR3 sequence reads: CASSSSGRGTDTQYF. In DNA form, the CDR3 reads TGTGCCAGCAGTTCTAGCGGGAGAGGCACAGATACGCAGTATTTT.

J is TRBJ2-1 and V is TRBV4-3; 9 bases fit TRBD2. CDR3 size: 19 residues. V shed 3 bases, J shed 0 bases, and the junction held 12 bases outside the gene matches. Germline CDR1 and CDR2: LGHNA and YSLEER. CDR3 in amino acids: CASSQRVAGAPSSYNEQFF. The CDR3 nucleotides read TGCGCCAGCAGCCAGCGTGTAGCGGGAGCGCCGAGCTCCTACAATGAGCAGTTCTTC.

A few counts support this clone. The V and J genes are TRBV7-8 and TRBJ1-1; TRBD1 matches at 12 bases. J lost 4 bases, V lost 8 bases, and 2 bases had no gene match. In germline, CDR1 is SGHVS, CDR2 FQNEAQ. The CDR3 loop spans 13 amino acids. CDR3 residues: CASRDRGRTEAFF. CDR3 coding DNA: TGTGCCAGCCGGGACAGGGGGCGCACTGAAGCTTTCTTT.

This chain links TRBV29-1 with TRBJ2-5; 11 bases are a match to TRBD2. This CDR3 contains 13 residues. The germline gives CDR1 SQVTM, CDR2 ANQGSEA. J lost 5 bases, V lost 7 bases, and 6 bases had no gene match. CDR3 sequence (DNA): TGCAGCGGGTTAGCGGGAGGGGGTGAGACCCAGTACTTC. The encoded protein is CSGLAGGGETQYF.

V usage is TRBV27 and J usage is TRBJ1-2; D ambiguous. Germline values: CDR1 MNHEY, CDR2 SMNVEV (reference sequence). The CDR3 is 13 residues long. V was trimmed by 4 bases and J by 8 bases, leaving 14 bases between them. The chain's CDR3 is CASSYFGLGGYTF. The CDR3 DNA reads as TGTGCCAGCAGTTACTTCGGTCTTGGAGGCTACACCTTC.

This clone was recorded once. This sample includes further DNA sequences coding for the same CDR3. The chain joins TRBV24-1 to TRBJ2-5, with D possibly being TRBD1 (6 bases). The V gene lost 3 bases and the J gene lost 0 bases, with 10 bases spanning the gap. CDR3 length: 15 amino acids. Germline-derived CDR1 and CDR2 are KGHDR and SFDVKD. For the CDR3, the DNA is TGTGCCACCAGTGATCCTGACAGGTACCAAGAGACCCAGTACTTC. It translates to CATSDPDRYQETQYF.

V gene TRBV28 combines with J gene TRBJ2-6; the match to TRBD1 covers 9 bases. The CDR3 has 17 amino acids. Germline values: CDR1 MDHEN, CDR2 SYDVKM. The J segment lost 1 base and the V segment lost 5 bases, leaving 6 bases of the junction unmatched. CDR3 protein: CASSPGQGLSGANVLTF. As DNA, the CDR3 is TGTGCCAGCAGTCCAGGACAGGGGCTTTCTGGGGCCAACGTCCTGACTTTC.

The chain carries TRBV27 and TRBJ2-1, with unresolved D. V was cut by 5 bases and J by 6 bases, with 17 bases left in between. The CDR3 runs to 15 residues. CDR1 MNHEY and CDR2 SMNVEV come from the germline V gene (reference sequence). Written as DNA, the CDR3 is TGTGCCAGCAGTACTCAGACCCGCGTGGGCAATGAGCAGTTCTTC. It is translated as CASSTQTRVGNEQFF.

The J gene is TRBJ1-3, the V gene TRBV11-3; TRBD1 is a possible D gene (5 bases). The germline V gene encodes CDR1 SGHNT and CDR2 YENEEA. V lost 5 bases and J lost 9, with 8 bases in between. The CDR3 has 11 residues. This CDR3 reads CASSDGGTIYF. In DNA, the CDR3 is TGTGCCAGCAGCGACGGGGGCACCATATATTTT.

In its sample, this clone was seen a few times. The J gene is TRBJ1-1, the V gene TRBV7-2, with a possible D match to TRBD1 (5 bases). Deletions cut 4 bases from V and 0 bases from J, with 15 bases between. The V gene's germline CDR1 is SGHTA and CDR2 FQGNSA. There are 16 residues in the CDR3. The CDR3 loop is CASSSPGTLVNTEAFF. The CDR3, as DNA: TGTGCCAGCAGCTCTCCAGGGACTTTGGTGAACACTGAAGCTTTCTTT.

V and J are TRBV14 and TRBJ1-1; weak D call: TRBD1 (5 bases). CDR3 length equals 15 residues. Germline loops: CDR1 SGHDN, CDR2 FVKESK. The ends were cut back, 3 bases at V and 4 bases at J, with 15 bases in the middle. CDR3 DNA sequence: TGTGCCAGCAGCCAGGGGGGTACACGGATCACTGAAGCTTTCTTT. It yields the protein CASSQGGTRITEAFF.

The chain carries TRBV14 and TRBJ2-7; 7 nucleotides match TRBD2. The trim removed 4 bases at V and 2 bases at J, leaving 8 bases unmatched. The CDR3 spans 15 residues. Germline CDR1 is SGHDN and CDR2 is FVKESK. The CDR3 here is CASSPTGGYAYEQYF. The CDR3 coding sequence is TGTGCCAGCAGCCCCACGGGGGGTTATGCCTACGAGCAGTACTTC.

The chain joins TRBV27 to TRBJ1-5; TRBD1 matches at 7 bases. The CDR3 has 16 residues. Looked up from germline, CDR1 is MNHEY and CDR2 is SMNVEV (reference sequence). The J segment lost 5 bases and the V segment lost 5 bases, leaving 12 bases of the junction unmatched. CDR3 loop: CASSKRGLALDQPQHF. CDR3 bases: TGTGCCAGCAGTAAAAGGGGGCTGGCGCTAGATCAGCCCCAGCATTTT.

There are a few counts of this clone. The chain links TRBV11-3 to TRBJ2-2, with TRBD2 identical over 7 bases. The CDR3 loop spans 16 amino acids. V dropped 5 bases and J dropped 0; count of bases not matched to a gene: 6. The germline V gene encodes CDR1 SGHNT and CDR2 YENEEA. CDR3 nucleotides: TGTGCCAGCAGCCCGATGACTAGCACGAACACCGGGGAGCTGTTTTTT. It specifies CASSPMTSTNTGELFF.

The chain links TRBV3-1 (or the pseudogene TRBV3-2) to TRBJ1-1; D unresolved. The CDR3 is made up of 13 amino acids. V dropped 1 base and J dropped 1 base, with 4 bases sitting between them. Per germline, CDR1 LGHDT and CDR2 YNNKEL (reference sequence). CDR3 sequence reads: CASSQGQNTEAFF. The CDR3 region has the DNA TGTGCCAGCAGCCAAGGACAGAACACTGAAGCTTTCTTT.

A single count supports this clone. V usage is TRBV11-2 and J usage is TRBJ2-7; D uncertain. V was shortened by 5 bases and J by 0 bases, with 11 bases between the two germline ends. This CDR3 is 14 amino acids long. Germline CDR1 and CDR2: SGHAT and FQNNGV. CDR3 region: CASSPPASSYEQYF. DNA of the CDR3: TGTGCCAGCAGCCCACCAGCGAGCTCCTACGAGCAGTACTTC.

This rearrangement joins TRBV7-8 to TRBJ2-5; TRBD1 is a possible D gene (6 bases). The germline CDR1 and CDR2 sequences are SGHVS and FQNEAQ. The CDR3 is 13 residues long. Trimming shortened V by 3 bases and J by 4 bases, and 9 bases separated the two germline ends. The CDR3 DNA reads TGTGCCAGCAGCTTTGGGGGCCCAGAGACCCAGTACTTC. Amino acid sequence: CASSFGGPETQYF.

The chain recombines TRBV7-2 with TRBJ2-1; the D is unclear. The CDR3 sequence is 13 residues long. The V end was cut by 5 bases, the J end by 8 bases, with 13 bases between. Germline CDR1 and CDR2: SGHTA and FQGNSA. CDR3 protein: CASSRTLDHEQFF. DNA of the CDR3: TGTGCCAGCAGCCGGACCTTAGACCATGAGCAGTTCTTC.

CDR3 amino acids: CASSEFRQGYGYTF. The CDR3 bases are TGTGCCAGCAGCGAATTTAGGCAGGGGTATGGCTACACCTTC. This chain joins TRBV2 and TRBJ1-2, with a weak D call TRBD1 (6 bases). Trimming took off 6 bases at V and 5 bases at J, with 16 bases between the two ends. Germline V CDR1 and CDR2: SNHLY, FYNNEI. This CDR3 has 14 residues.

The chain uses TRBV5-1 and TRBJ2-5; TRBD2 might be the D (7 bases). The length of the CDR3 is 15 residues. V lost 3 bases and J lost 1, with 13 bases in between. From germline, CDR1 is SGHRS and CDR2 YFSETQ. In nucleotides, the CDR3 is TGCGCCAGCAGCTCCCCGGCGGGGGCCCAAGAGACCCAGTACTTC. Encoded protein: CASSSPAGAQETQYF.

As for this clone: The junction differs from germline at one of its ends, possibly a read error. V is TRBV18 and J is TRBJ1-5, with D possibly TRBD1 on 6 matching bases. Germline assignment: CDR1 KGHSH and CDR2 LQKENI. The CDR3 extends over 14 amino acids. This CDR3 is CANSQQGSNQPQHF. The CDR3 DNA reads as TGTGCCAACTCACAACAGGGTAGCAATCAGCCCCAGCATTTT.